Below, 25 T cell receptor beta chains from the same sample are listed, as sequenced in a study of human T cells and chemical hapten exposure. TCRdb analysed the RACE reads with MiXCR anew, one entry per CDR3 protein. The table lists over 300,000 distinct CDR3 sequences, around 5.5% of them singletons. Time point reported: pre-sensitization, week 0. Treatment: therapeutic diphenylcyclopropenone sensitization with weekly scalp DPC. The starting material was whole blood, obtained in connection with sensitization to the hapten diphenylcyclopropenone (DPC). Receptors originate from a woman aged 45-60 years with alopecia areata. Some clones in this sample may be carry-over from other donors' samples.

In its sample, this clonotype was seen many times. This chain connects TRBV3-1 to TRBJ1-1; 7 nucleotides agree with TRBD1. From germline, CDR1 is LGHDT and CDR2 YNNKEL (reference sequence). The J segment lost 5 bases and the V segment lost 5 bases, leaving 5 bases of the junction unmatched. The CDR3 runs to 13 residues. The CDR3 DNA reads TGTGCCAGCAGCACTTCCAGGGGGACTGAAGCTTTCTTT. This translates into CASSTSRGTEAFF.

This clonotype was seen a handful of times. The CDR3 spells CASSSATALGTIYF. The CDR3 bases are TGTGCCAGCAGTTCGGCCACGGCGCTGGGCACCATATATTTT. V gene TRBV12-3 or TRBV12-4 combines with J gene TRBJ1-3, with D hard to call. V was trimmed by 4 bases and J by 9 bases, leaving 16 bases between them. The CDR3 covers 14 residues.

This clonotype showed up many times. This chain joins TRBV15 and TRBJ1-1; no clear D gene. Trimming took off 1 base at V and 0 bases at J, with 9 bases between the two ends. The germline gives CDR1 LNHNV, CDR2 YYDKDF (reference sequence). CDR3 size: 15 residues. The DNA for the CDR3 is TGTGCCACCAGCAGAGGAGGAGGTATGAACACTGAAGCTTTCTTT. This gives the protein CATSRGGGMNTEAFF.

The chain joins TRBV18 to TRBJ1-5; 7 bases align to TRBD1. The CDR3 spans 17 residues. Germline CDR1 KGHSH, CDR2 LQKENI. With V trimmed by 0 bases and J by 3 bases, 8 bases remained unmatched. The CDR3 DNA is TGTGCCAGCTCACCACCTATACGACAGGGCCTCAATCAGCCCCAGCATTTT. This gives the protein CASSPPIRQGLNQPQHF.

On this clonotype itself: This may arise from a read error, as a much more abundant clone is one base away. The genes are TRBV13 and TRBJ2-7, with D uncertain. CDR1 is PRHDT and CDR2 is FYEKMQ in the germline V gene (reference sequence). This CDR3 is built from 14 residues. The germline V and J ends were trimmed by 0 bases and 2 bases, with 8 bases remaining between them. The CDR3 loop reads CASSLGRSPYEQYF. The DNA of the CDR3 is TGTGCCAGCAGCTTAGGCAGATCACCCTACGAGCAGTACTTC.

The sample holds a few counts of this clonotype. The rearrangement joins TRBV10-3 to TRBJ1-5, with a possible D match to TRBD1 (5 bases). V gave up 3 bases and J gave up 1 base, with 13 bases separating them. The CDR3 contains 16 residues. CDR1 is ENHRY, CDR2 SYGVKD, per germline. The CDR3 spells CAISEGRTRSNQPQHF. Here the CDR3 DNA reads TGTGCCATCAGTGAAGGTCGGACACGGAGCAATCAGCCCCAGCATTTT.

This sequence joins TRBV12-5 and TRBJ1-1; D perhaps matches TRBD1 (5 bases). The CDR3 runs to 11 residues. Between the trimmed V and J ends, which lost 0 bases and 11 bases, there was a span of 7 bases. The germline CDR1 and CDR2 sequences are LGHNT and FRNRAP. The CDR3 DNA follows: TGTGCTAGTGGTTTGGTAAAGGGGGCTTTCTTT. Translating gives CASGLVKGAFF.

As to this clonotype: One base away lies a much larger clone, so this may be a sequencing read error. DNA of the CDR3: TGTGCCAGCGACTTATCGACAGGGGGTGCTACTGAAGCTTTCTTT. It is translated as CASDLSTGGATEAFF. The V and J genes are TRBV2 and TRBJ1-1, with 9 positions matching TRBD1. The germline V gene encodes CDR1 SNHLY and CDR2 FYNNEI. With 8 bases clipped from V and 5 bases from J, the junction kept 12 bases outside the gene matches. CDR3 length: 15 residues.

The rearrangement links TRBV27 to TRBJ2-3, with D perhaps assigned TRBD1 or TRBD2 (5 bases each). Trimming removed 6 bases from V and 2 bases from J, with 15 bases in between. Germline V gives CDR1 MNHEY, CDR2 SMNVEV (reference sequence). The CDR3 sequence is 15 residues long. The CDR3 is CASSVGTHVTDTQYF. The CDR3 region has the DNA TGTGCCAGCAGCGTCGGGACCCATGTCACAGATACGCAGTATTTT.

The CDR3 DNA reads as TGTGCCAGCAGCTCAAAACTTGGCGGGAGGGCCTACAATGAGCAGTTCTTC. Translating it yields CASSSKLGGRAYNEQFF. The gene calls are TRBV7-2 and TRBJ2-1; 9 bases agree with TRBD2. With 4 bases clipped from V and 2 bases from J, the junction kept 9 bases outside the gene matches. The CDR3 contains 17 residues. Germline V gene sequence: CDR1 SGHTA, CDR2 FQGNSA. The variable domain in full, with the rest retrieved from reference TRBV7-2 and TRBJ2-1, is GAGVSQSPSNKVTEKGKDVELRCDPISGHTALYWYRQSLGQGLEFLIYFQGNSAPDKSGLPSDRFSAERTGGSVSTLTIQRTQQEDSAVYLCASSSKLGGRAYNEQFFGPGTRLTVL.

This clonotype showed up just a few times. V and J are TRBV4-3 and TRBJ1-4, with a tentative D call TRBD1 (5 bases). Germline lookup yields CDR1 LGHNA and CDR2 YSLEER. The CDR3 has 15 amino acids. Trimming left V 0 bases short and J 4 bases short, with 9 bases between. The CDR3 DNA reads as TGCGCCAGCAGCCAAGAGGGACTGGTTAATGAAAAACTGTTTTTT. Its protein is CASSQEGLVNEKLFF.

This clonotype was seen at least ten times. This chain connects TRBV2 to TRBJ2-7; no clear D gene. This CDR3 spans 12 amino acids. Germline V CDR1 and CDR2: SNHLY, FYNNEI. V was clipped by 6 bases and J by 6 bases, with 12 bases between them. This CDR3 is CASRRTVLEQYF. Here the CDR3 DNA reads TGTGCCAGCAGAAGGACGGTCCTCGAGCAGTACTTC.

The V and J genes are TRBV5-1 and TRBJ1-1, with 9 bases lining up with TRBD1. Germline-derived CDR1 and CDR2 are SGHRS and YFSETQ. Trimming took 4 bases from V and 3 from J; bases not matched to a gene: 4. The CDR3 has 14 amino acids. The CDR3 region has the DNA TGCGCCAGCAGCCGGTGGACAGGGGACACTGAAGCTTTCTTT. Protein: CASSRWTGDTEAFF. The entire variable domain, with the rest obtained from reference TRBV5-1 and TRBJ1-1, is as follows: KAGVTQTPRYLIKTRGQQVTLSCSPISGHRSVSWYQQTPGQGLQFLFEYFSETQRNKGNFPGRFSGRQFSNSRSEMNVSTLELGDSALYLCASSRWTGDTEAFFGQGTRLTVV.

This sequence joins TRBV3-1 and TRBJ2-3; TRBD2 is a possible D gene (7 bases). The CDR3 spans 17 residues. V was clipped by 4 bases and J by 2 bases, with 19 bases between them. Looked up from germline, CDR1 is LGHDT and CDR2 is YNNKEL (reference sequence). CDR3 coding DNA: TGTGCCAGCAGCCCCCCCAGGGGCGGGGGTGACACAGATACGCAGTATTTT. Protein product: CASSPPRGGGDTDTQYF.

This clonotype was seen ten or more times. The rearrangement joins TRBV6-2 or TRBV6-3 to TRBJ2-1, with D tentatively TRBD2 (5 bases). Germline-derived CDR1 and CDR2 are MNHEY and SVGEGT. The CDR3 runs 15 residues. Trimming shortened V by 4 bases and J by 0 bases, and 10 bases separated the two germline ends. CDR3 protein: CASSFLGSSYNEQFF. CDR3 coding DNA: TGTGCCAGCAGTTTTCTGGGGAGCTCCTACAATGAGCAGTTCTTC.

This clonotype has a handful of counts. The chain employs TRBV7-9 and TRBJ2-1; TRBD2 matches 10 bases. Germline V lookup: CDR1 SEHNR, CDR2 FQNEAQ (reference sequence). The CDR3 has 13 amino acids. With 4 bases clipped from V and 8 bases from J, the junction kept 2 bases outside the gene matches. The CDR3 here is CASSYTSGDEQFF. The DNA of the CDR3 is TGTGCCAGCAGCTATACTAGCGGGGATGAGCAGTTCTTC.

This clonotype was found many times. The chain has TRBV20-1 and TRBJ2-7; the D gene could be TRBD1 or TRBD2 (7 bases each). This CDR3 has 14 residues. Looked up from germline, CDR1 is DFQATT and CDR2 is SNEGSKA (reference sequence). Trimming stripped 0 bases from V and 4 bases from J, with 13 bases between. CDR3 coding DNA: TGCAGTGCTAGAGATCACAGGGGAGGGTACGAGCAGTACTTC. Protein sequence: CSARDHRGGYEQYF.

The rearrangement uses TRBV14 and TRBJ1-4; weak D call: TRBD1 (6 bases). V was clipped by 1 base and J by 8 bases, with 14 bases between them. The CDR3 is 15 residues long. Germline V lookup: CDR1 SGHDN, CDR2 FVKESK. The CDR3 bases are TGTGCCAGCAGCCAAGGTTCGGGACACTCAGAAAAACTGTTTTTT. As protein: CASSQGSGHSEKLFF.

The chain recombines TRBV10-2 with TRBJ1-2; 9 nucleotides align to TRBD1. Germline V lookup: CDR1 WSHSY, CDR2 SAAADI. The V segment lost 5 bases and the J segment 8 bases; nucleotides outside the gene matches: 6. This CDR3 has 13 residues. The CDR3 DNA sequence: TGCGCCAGCAGTAGGGACAGGGTAGGCGGCTACACCTTC. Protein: CASSRDRVGGYTF.

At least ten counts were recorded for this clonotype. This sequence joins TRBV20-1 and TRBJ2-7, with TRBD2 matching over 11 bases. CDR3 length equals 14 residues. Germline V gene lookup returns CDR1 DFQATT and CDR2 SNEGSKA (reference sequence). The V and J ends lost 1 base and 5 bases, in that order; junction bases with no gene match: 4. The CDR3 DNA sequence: TGCAGTGCTAGAGTACTAGCGGGGGTTGACGAGCAGTACTTC. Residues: CSARVLAGVDEQYF.

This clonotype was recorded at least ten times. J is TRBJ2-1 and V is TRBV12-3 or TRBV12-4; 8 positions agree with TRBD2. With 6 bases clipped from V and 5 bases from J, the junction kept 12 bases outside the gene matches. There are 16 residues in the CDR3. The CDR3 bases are TGTGCCAGCAGGCAGGGGACTAGAATGGGGAACAATGAGCAGTTCTTC. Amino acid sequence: CASRQGTRMGNNEQFF.

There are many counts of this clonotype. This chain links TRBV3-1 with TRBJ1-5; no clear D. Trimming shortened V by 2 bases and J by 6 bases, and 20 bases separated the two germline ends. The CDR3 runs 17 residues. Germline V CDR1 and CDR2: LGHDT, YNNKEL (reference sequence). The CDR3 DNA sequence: TGTGCCAGCAGCCAATCCGGGAAAAACCTCCTCGGTCAGCCCCAGCATTTT. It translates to CASSQSGKNLLGQPQHF.

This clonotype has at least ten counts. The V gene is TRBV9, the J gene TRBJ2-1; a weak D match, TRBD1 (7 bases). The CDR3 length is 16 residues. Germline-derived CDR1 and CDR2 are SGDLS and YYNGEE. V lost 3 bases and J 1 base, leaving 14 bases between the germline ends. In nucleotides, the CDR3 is TGTGCCAGCAGCGCTCAGGGGGGAACTTCCTACAATGAGCAGTTCTTC. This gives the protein CASSAQGGTSYNEQFF. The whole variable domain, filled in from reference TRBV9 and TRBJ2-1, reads DSGVTQTPKHLITATGQRVTLRCSPRSGDLSVYWYQQSLDQGLQFLIQYYNGEERAKGNILERFSAQQFPDLHSELNLSSLELGDSALYFCASSAQGGTSYNEQFFGPGTRLTVL.

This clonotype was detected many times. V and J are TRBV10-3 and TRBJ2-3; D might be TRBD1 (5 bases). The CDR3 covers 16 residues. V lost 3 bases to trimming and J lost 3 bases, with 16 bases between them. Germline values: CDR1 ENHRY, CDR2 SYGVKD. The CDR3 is CAISDPARRGTDTQYF. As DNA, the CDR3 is TGTGCCATCAGTGATCCAGCTAGAAGGGGTACAGATACGCAGTATTTT.

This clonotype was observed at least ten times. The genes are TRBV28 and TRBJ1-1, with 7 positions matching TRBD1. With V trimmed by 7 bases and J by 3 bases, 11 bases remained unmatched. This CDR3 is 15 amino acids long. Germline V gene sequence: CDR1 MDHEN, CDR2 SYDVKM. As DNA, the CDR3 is TGTGCCAGCATTCCGGCCCAGGGGGTGGACACTGAAGCTTTCTTT. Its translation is CASIPAQGVDTEAFF.